These T cell receptor beta chains were read from a single sample in a study of cytomegalovirus exposure and HLA in healthy donors. Generated by immunoSEQ multiplex PCR, the TCRdb table keeps only in-frame clones and is missing some. This sample has approximately 100,000 clones; 70% to 80% occur once, and the top ten carry 5.2%. Sequencing was performed on PBMCs. Receptors originate from a female donor in good health and CMV-seropositive. Each CDR3 is given with its conserved first and last residue. D genes are given only for firm matches. Not every row has a clone size; where given, it reads once, few, many or a size class.

len	j_gene	d_gene	v_gene	abundance	CDR3nt	CDR3aa
12	TRBJ2-3	TRBD1	TRBV14	few	TGTGCCAGCAGCCCCAGGGGGTTTACGCAGTATTTT	CASSPRGFTQYF
11	TRBJ2-7	-	TRBV7-9	few	TGTTCCAGCAGCCAGTCCTACGAGCAGTACTTC	CSSSQSYEQYF
13	TRBJ1-1	-	TRBV19	-	TGTGCCAGTAGTGTCCGGGCTGCAGGGGAAGCTTTCTTT	CASSVRAAGEAFF
12	TRBJ1-2	-	TRBV10-2	-	TGCGCCAGCAGTGAGGACAGCTATGGCTACACCTTC	CASSEDSYGYTF
15	TRBJ2-3	-	TRBV10-3	once	TGTGCCATCAGTGGCGGGGCCCAGGTGGGAGATACGCAGTATTTT	CAISGGAQVGDTQYF
17	TRBJ2-3	TRBD2	TRBV5-8	-	TGTGCCAGCAGTGGAGGGACTAGCGGGAGGGTCACAGATACGCAGTATTTT	CASSGGTSGRVTDTQYF
15	TRBJ2-3	-	TRBV4-3	-	TGCGCCAGCAGCCCGGACGCGGGGCGTGGAGATACGCAGTATTTT	CASSPDAGRGDTQYF
14	TRBJ1-1	TRBD1	TRBV19	-	TGTGCCAGTAGTGAGACAGGGATTACGACTGAAGCTTTCTTT	CASSETGITTEAFF
13	TRBJ1-1	-	TRBV6-5	-	TGTGCCAGCAGTCCCAGGGGAAAAACTGAAGCTTTCTTT	CASSPRGKTEAFF
16	TRBJ2-5	-	TRBV28	-	TGTGCCAGCAGAACTGGGACATCATCTCAATGGCCGACCCAGTACTTC	CASRTGTSSQWPTQYF
15	TRBJ1-5	-	TRBV18	few	TGTGCCAGCTCACCGTCAGGGATGAGCAATCAGCCCCAGCATTTT	CASSPSGMSNQPQHF
14	TRBJ2-3	-	TRBV10-2	-	TGCGCCAGCAGTGAGAGAAGGGGCTTTGATACGCAGTATTTT	CASSERRGFDTQYF
15	TRBJ2-5	TRBD1	TRBV11-2	-	TGTGCCAGCGCCTTGGGGACAGGGTCGGAAGAGACCCAGTACTTC	CASALGTGSEETQYF
18	TRBJ1-3	TRBD1	TRBV4-1	-	TGCGCCAGCAGCCAAGCTCCCTCACAGGGGGCGACTGGAAACACCATATATTTT	CASSQAPSQGATGNTIYF
14	TRBJ2-5	TRBD2	TRBV28	-	TGTGCCAGCAGTTTAGGAGGGAGGGAGGAGACCCAGTACTTC	CASSLGGREETQYF
16	TRBJ2-2	-	TRBV5-1	-	TGCGCCAGCAGCCAAATGTGGACATCGAACACCGGGGAGCTGTTTTTT	CASSQMWTSNTGELFF
15	TRBJ2-5	TRBD1	TRBV11-2	-	TGTGCCAGCAGCTTAGGGAGGACAGGGGTAGAGACCCAGTACTTC	CASSLGRTGVETQYF
16	TRBJ2-2	TRBD2	TRBV2	-	TGTGCCAGCAGGGATAGCGGGGGGGCCGCATCCGGGGAGCTGTTTTTT	CASRDSGGAASGELFF
17	TRBJ1-4	-	TRBV30	-	TGTGCCTGGAGTAGGGGGGGAAGTTCTAGAACTAATGAAAAACTGTTTTTT	CAWSRGGSSRTNEKLFF
10	TRBJ2-1	-	TRBV10-1	-	TGCGCCATTTCTAACGGTGAGCAGTTCTTC	CAISNGEQFF
13	TRBJ1-2	TRBD1	TRBV13	-	TGTGCCAGCAGCCAACAGGGGCTCTATGGCTACACCTTC	CASSQQGLYGYTF
16	TRBJ2-7	TRBD1	TRBV9	-	TGTGCCAGCAGCCCCCGACCGGGACAGGGGCTATACGAGCAGTACTTC	CASSPRPGQGLYEQYF
15	TRBJ2-7	TRBD1	TRBV5-1	-	TGCGCCAGCAGCTTGGGACAGGGGGTCTCCTACGAGCAGTACTTC	CASSLGQGVSYEQYF
14	TRBJ2-5	-	TRBV21-1	-	TGTGCCAGCAGCAAAGGGACGCTAGCAAAGACCCAGTACTTC	CASSKGTLAKTQYF